This T cell receptor (beta chain) appears in the sequencing data of a study of cytomegalovirus exposure and HLA in healthy donors. Study findings and constraints: Through in vitro validation, a few CMV-associated chains were shown to be specific for CMV antigens. The authors enumerated 164 TCR beta chains as linked to cytomegalovirus.

As for this clone: Antigen specificity is unknown.

Per germline, CDR1 MDHEN and CDR2 SYDVKM. The CDR3 totals 19 residues. The V and J ends lost 4 bases and 4 bases, in that order; junction bases with no gene match: 12. Assay used: immunoSEQ multiplex PCR; TCRdb lists only in-frame clones, some missing. The table shows just over 65,000 clones, with around 97% occurring only once. Sequencing input: PBMCs. The chain joins TRBV28 to TRBJ2-6, with TRBD2 identical over 11 bases. The sequence came from a woman aged 18-29 years in good health and CMV-seropositive. The CDR3 DNA sequence: TGTGCCAGCAGTTCCCCGGGTAGCGGGAGGGCCCGCGGGGCCAACGTCCTGACTTTC. It codes for CASSSPGSGRARGANVLTF.